The 9 T cell receptor beta chains listed next were all sequenced from one sample in a study of T-cell reconstitution after alpha-beta-depleted transplantation in children listed by TCRdb under 2016. Explained via the paper, the treatment or condition label denotes: allogeneic hematopoietic cell transplantation with graft depleted of TCRalphabeta T cells and CD19 B cells. Receptor libraries were prepared by PCR. The reads were generated on an Illumina HiSeq 2500. TCR libraries were prepared with molecular barcoding, using unique molecular identifiers to normalize TCRbeta repertoire quantification. TCRdb handled the public reads itself, with Q25 trimming in fastp and clone calling in MiXCR, and kept productive beta chains. Every CDR3 protein is listed once, alongside the most common genes and DNA of its rows. For this sample the table gives more than 200,000 distinct CDR3 sequences, of which 20% to 30% were detected only once. The biggest ten clones account for about 4.8% of the sample.

The source material was PBMCs, mostly from graft donor cells, sampled 360 days after TCRalphabeta/CD19-depleted stem cell transplant. These receptors were collected from a female patient between 2 and 15 years old who had a stem cell transplant for congenital amegakaryocytic thrombocytopenia, so the T cells may come from the graft donor.

This chain connects TRBV7-2 to TRBJ2-3; 10 bases align to TRBD2. Trimming removed 0 bases from V and 4 bases from J; junction bases left unmatched: 7. This CDR3 spans 17 amino acids. Germline values: CDR1 SGHTA, CDR2 FQGNSA. CDR3 region: CASSLAPVLAGSDTQYF. In DNA, the CDR3 is TGTGCCAGCAGCTTAGCCCCCGTACTAGCGGGGTCAGATACGCAGTATTTT.

This clonotype was detected only once. This rearrangement joins TRBV11-1 to TRBJ1-2; a weak D match, TRBD1 (5 bases). The V gene lost 3 bases and the J gene lost 5 bases, with 10 bases spanning the gap. Germline V gene sequence: CDR1 SGHAT, CDR2 FQDESV (reference sequence). The CDR3 covers 13 residues. CDR3 sequence (DNA): TGTGCCAGCAGCTTCGGAGGGGCTTATGGCTACACCTTC. Protein sequence: CASSFGGAYGYTF.

This clonotype was seen a handful of times. This chain connects TRBV11-2 to TRBJ2-3; 13 bases map to TRBD2. The CDR3 is 18 residues long. CDR1 SGHAT and CDR2 FQNNGV come from the germline V gene. The trim removed 1 base at V and 4 bases at J, leaving 8 bases unmatched. CDR3 region: CASSLVLAGGKVSDTQYF. The CDR3 DNA follows: TGTGCCAGCAGCTTAGTACTAGCGGGAGGGAAGGTGTCAGATACGCAGTATTTT.

This clonotype was found many times. The chain is built from TRBV2 and TRBJ1-6, with D hard to call. The CDR3 runs to 15 residues. Trimming left V 4 bases short and J 1 base short, with 8 bases between. From germline, CDR1 is SNHLY and CDR2 FYNNEI. CDR3 DNA sequence: TGTGCCAGCAGTGTTGAGGGATCCTATAATTCACCCCTCCACTTT. As protein: CASSVEGSYNSPLHF.

The chain is built from TRBV5-1 and TRBJ2-3; D not certain. V was clipped by 2 bases and J by 2 bases, with 9 bases between them. The CDR3 is 14 residues long. Germline values: CDR1 SGHRS, CDR2 YFSETQ. In DNA form, the CDR3 reads TGCGCCAGCAGCTTAGGTTCTGCCACAGATACGCAGTATTTT. Amino acids: CASSLGSATDTQYF.

This clonotype was picked up a small number of times. A read error may account for a junction end that differs from germline. This chain links TRBV5-1 with TRBJ1-2; TRBD1 matches 7 bases. The V gene's germline CDR1 is SGHRS and CDR2 YFSETQ. This CDR3 has 9 amino acids. This chain's CDR3 is CASSPGTAF. CDR3 nucleotide sequence: TGCGCCAGCAGCCCCGGGACAGCATTC.

This clonotype showed up just a few times. This chain connects TRBV6-2 or TRBV6-3 to TRBJ2-3; D possibly corresponds to TRBD2 (6 bases). Germline CDR1 is MNHEY and CDR2 is SVGEGT. V was trimmed by 4 bases and J by 2 bases, leaving 19 bases between them. This CDR3 comprises 17 residues. The DNA of the CDR3 is TGTGCCAGCAGTTCGACCTTTTTTGGGGGGATCACAGATACGCAGTATTTT. Translated: CASSSTFFGGITDTQYF.

The chain employs TRBV20-1 and TRBJ1-5; the D gene is possibly TRBD1 (6 bases). The V end was cut by 6 bases, the J end by 4 bases, with 13 bases between. This CDR3 contains 13 residues. Germline-derived CDR1 and CDR2 are DFQATT and SNEGSKA (reference sequence). The CDR3 reads CSAAGHRNQPQHF. The CDR3, as DNA: TGCAGTGCCGCGGGACACCGTAATCAGCCCCAGCATTTT.

The table lists this clonotype with many counts. The V call is TRBV12-3 or TRBV12-4, the J call TRBJ2-3; maybe TRBD2 (6 bases). The CDR3 runs to 15 residues. Trimming stripped 6 bases from V and 2 bases from J, with 15 bases between. CDR3 coding DNA: TGTGCCAGCAGGATAGGGACTCAAACCACAGATACGCAGTATTTT. Protein: CASRIGTQTTDTQYF.